Listed here is a single T cell receptor beta chain. The antigen is not known. This may arise from a read error, as a much more abundant clone is one base away. Using RNA template, CDR3s of TCR alpha and beta were amplified with iRepertoire arm-PCR. In TCRdb, the multiplex PCR reads were re-called with MiXCR into one record per CDR3 protein. The profile shows under 200,000 distinct CDR3 sequences, under 55% of them singletons. This sample is part of a study of glioma-infiltrating T cells. The CDR3 has 11 amino acids. CDR1 and CDR2 (germline): SNHLY, FYNNEI. Trimming pared 6 bases from V and 5 bases from J, leaving 7 bases between. Study-wide points: Gliomas, especially low-grade, showed above-expected tissue-blood divergence; non-neoplastic patients showed below.

The rearrangement links TRBV2 to TRBJ2-5; the D is unclear. The sequenced sample was glioma tissue, nonneoplastic brain tissue, or PBMCs (not recorded which). This TCR derives from a human donor with low-grade glioma or glioblastoma, undergoing nonglioma brain surgery, or in good health (not recorded which). In DNA, the CDR3 is TGTGCCAGCAGGAGGTATGAGACCCAGTACTTC. Protein: CASRRYETQYF.